This T cell receptor (beta chain) appears in the sequencing data of a study of cytomegalovirus exposure and HLA in healthy donors. Notes on this clone: Its specificity is unknown. Distinct nucleotide sequences in the sample also encode this CDR3.

A multiplex PCR was run with 60 Vbeta primers and 13 Jbeta primers. The repertoire was sequenced with immunoSEQ multiplex PCR; TCRdb's copy has only in-frame clones and lacks some. Of 110,000 to 150,000 clones in the sample, 70% are singletons; the top ten hold 2.1%. Broader study findings: Most of the CMV-associated TCR beta chains (in a later analysis) appeared to be HLA-restricted. A few of the chains that were CMV-associated were confirmed in vitro to be specific for CMV antigens. Earlier analysis looked at TCR beta V segments, and most were productive about 90% or about 30% of the time. The authors later found HLA-associated TCR beta chains more clonally expanded than equally common others.

The sample consisted of PBMCs. The sequence was collected from a woman aged 60-75 years in good health and CMV-seropositive.

DNA of the CDR3: TGCGCCAGCAGCTTCAGGGGCCTTAGCACAGATACGCAGTATTTT. Amino acid sequence: CASSFRGLSTDTQYF. V is TRBV5-1 and J is TRBJ2-3, with a tentative D call TRBD1 (6 bases). V was clipped by 2 bases and J by 0 bases, with 10 bases between them. Germline V lookup: CDR1 SGHRS, CDR2 YFSETQ. The CDR3 consists of 15 residues. Full variable domain (outside the CDR3, taken from reference TRBV5-1 and TRBJ2-3): KAGVTQTPRYLIKTRGQQVTLSCSPISGHRSVSWYQQTPGQGLQFLFEYFSETQRNKGNFPGRFSGRQFSNSRSEMNVSTLELGDSALYLCASSFRGLSTDTQYFGPGTRLTVL.